One sample yielded the 32 T cell receptor beta chains listed below, sequenced in a study of monozygotic twins with inflammatory bowel disease. TCRdb re-called the 5' RACE reads and catalogs CDR3 proteins one per entry, DNA excluded. The repertoire shows 440,000 or so distinct CDR3 sequences; the top ten hold 2% to 2.5%. Input material: blood. All receptors come from a human donor with ulcerative colitis or Crohn's disease, or a healthy co-twin of an affected twin (not recorded which).

The chain employs TRBV12-3 or TRBV12-4 and TRBJ2-1; as DNA is missing, the TRBD1 call by TCRdb cannot be tested. The CDR3 covers 16 residues. CDR3: CASSPRPAGARDEQFF.

The genes are TRBV4-3 and TRBJ2-4. The CDR3 runs 19 residues. Germline CDR1 LGHNA, CDR2 YSLEER. The CDR3 sequence is CASSQEPLAGPTLINIQYF.

The chain combines TRBV2 with TRBJ2-1; TCRdb's D call, TRBD2, is unchecked because there is no DNA. The CDR3 runs to 16 residues. The V gene's germline CDR1 is SNHLY and CDR2 FYNNEI. CDR3: CASSAPPSGSYNEQFF.

The genes are TRBV7-2 and TRBJ2-1. CDR1 is SGHTA, CDR2 FQGNSA, per germline. CDR3 length: 13 residues. CDR3 sequence reads: CASSLNRPEEQFF. Full variable domain (outside the CDR3, taken from reference TRBV7-2 and TRBJ2-1): GAGVSQSPSNKVTEKGKDVELRCDPISGHTALYWYRQSLGQGLEFLIYFQGNSAPDKSGLPSDRFSAERTGGSVSTLTIQRTQQEDSAVYLCASSLNRPEEQFFGPGTRLTVL.

The chain carries TRBV6-2 or TRBV6-3 and TRBJ2-7. The CDR3 has 12 residues. The germline CDR1 and CDR2 sequences are MNHEY and SVGEGT. The CDR3 loop is CASSSLYHEQYF.

The chain uses TRBV10-3 and TRBJ1-5; TCRdb's assignment of TRBD1 cannot be checked, as there is no DNA. The CDR3 is made up of 14 amino acids. Germline lookup yields CDR1 ENHRY and CDR2 SYGVKD. The CDR3 loop reads CAISESGGNQPQHF.

CDR3 amino acids: CASKVGQLGETQYF. The chain combines TRBV5-1 with TRBJ2-5. The CDR3 sequence is 14 residues long. Per the germline V gene, CDR1 is SGHRS and CDR2 is YFSETQ.

This chain uses TRBV28 with TRBJ2-2; lacking DNA, the TRBD1 call made by TCRdb goes unchecked. This CDR3 is built from 16 residues. The germline V gene has CDR1 MDHEN and CDR2 SYDVKM. The CDR3 loop reads CASSTGGQPNTGELFF.

The rearrangement uses TRBV20-1 and TRBJ2-3; checking the TCRdb D call of TRBD2 is not possible without DNA. The CDR3 covers 15 residues. CDR1 DFQATT and CDR2 SNEGSKA come from the germline V gene (reference sequence). The CDR3 here is CSATHSGGGTDTQYF.

V is TRBV3-1 and J is TRBJ2-1; no DNA is available, so the TRBD1 call from TCRdb remains unchecked. This CDR3 has 16 amino acids. The germline gives CDR1 LGHDT, CDR2 YNNKEL (reference sequence). The CDR3 region is CASSQQPGVFGNEQFF.

The chain employs TRBV7-2 and TRBJ1-1. Germline V gene data show CDR1 as SGHTA and CDR2 as FQGNSA. The length of the CDR3 is 14 residues. This CDR3 reads CASSLRKSNTEAFF.

The rearrangement joins TRBV5-6 to TRBJ2-1. The germline V gene has CDR1 SGHDT and CDR2 YYEEEE. CDR3 size: 14 residues. The CDR3 is CASSLVLHYNEQFF.

V gene TRBV7-6 combines with J gene TRBJ2-1. Germline V lookup: CDR1 SGHVS, CDR2 FNYEAQ. The CDR3 length is 12 residues. CDR3 residues: CASSSPYNEQFF. Full variable domain (outside the CDR3, taken from reference TRBV7-6 and TRBJ2-1): GAGVSQSPRYKVTKRGQDVALRCDPISGHVSLYWYRQALGQGPEFLTYFNYEAQQDKSGLPNDRFSAERPEGSISTLTIQRTEQRDSAMYRCASSSPYNEQFFGPGTRLTVL.

The rearrangement uses TRBV11-2 and TRBJ2-3; checking the TCRdb D call of TRBD1 is not possible without DNA. Germline values: CDR1 SGHAT, CDR2 FQNNGV. This CDR3 has 16 amino acids. CDR3 amino acids: CASSLVGGSSTDTQYF.

The chain uses TRBV20-1 and TRBJ2-3; lacking DNA, the TRBD1 call made by TCRdb goes unchecked. Germline-derived CDR1 and CDR2 are DFQATT and SNEGSKA (reference sequence). The CDR3 is 14 amino acids. Here the CDR3 reads CSAYPGTRTDTQYF.

This chain joins TRBV4-3 and TRBJ2-1; absent DNA, TCRdb's TRBD1 call cannot be checked. Germline CDR1 reads LGHNA; CDR2 reads YSLEER. The CDR3 spans 13 residues. The CDR3 loop reads CASSQEQATQQFF.

This sequence joins TRBV15 and TRBJ2-4; TCRdb returns TRBD1, unconfirmable since there is no DNA. Germline V lookup: CDR1 LNHNV, CDR2 YYDKDF (reference sequence). The CDR3 has 15 amino acids. CDR3 amino acids: CATSRGDRDQNIQYF. Based on the CDR3 plus reference TRBV15 and TRBJ2-4, the full variable domain is DAMVIQNPRYQVTQFGKPVTLSCSQTLNHNVMYWYQQKSSQAPKLLFHYYDKDFNNEADTPDNFQSRRPNTSFCFLDIRSPGLGDTAMYLCATSRGDRDQNIQYFGAGTRLSVL.

The rearrangement uses TRBV25-1 and TRBJ1-2; TCRdb names TRBD1, which stays unverified in the absence of DNA. Germline CDR1 and CDR2: MGHDK and SYGVNS. The CDR3 totals 15 residues. The CDR3 loop is CASSQPGQGDYGYTF.

The J gene is TRBJ2-3, the V gene TRBV29-1; TCRdb's D call, TRBD1, is unchecked because there is no DNA. CDR1 is SQVTM, CDR2 ANQGSEA, per germline. This CDR3 spans 14 amino acids. The CDR3 sequence: CSVTRQGGTDTQYF.

This sequence joins TRBV14 and TRBJ1-1; TCRdb returns TRBD1, unconfirmable since there is no DNA. CDR1 SGHDN and CDR2 FVKESK come from the germline V gene. This CDR3 region has 16 residues. The CDR3 reads CASSLGGAQGGTEAFF.

This sequence joins TRBV5-6 and TRBJ2-7. The germline V gene has CDR1 SGHDT and CDR2 YYEEEE. The CDR3 length is 15 residues. The CDR3 loop reads CASSLRSHSAYEQYF.

The chain links TRBV7-2 to TRBJ2-3; absent DNA, TCRdb's TRBD1 call cannot be checked. CDR1 is SGHTA, CDR2 FQGNSA, per germline. This CDR3 is built from 15 residues. This chain's CDR3 is CASSLVRVSTDTQYF.

The chain is built from TRBV6-5 and TRBJ1-2. The CDR3 spans 13 residues. Germline lookup yields CDR1 MNHEY and CDR2 SVGAGI. The CDR3 region is CASSYEAYYGYTF.

This chain links TRBV6-6 with TRBJ2-5; TCRdb's D gene call, TRBD2, goes unchecked for lack of DNA. The CDR3 is 14 residues long. Germline CDR1 is MNHNY and CDR2 is SVGAGI (reference sequence). CDR3 region: CASLTSGGAETQYF.

The chain recombines TRBV7-2 with TRBJ2-7. Germline lookup yields CDR1 SGHTA and CDR2 FQGNSA. This CDR3 contains 11 residues. The CDR3 loop reads CASSRTEEQYF.

This chain connects TRBV7-9 to TRBJ1-6; as DNA is missing, the TRBD1 call by TCRdb cannot be tested. Germline CDR1 and CDR2: SEHNR and FQNEAQ (reference sequence). This CDR3 has 14 amino acids. The CDR3: CASSFGTGTSPLHF.

CDR3: CASSVASRTGELFF. The J gene is TRBJ2-2, the V gene TRBV9. The CDR3 length is 14 residues. Germline V gene lookup returns CDR1 SGDLS and CDR2 YYNGEE.

The chain carries TRBV5-5 and TRBJ1-2; TCRdb proposes TRBD1, but this gene call is untestable without DNA. CDR1 is SGHKS, CDR2 YYEKEE, per germline (reference sequence). This CDR3 contains 15 residues. The CDR3 spells CASSPGYSEHYGYTF.

The chain uses TRBV3-1 and TRBJ2-7; TCRdb lists TRBD2, though no DNA is available to test this call. Germline CDR1 LGHDT, CDR2 YNNKEL (reference sequence). CDR3 length: 14 amino acids. This chain's CDR3 is CASEASGSWNEQYF.

The V and J genes are TRBV6-5 and TRBJ2-7; TCRdb's D call, TRBD1, is unchecked because there is no DNA. Per germline, CDR1 MNHEY and CDR2 SVGAGI. CDR3 length equals 15 residues. The CDR3 reads CASSYGPGAHYEQYF.

This sequence joins TRBV20-1 and TRBJ1-6; TCRdb calls TRBD1, which cannot be checked without DNA. Germline CDR1 DFQATT, CDR2 SNEGSKA (reference sequence). CDR3 size: 12 residues. The chain's CDR3 is CSAGDAHSPLHF.

The CDR3: CATRTAGLGKLFF. This sequence joins TRBV15 and TRBJ1-4; with no DNA, the TCRdb D assignment of TRBD1 cannot be verified. Germline V gives CDR1 LNHNV, CDR2 YYDKDF (reference sequence). This CDR3 spans 13 amino acids.